These 7 T cell receptor beta chains originate from one sample sequenced in a study of cytomegalovirus exposure and HLA in healthy donors. Sequencing used immunoSEQ multiplex PCR; TCRdb keeps in-frame clones, though not all of them. The sample lists some 150,000 clones; approximately 90% were seen once. Sequencing was performed on PBMCs. These receptor sequences come from a young man in good health and CMV-seronegative.

The V and J genes are TRBV29-1 and TRBJ1-2; 7 bases map to TRBD1. Germline V gene sequence: CDR1 SQVTM, CDR2 ANQGSEA. V lost 1 base to trimming and J lost 5 bases; unmatched junction nucleotides: 4. This CDR3 comprises 13 residues. The CDR3 loop is CSVEGTGEYGYTF. The CDR3 DNA sequence: TGCAGCGTTGAAGGGACAGGCGAGTATGGCTACACCTTC.

This chain joins TRBV27 and TRBJ1-1; no clear D gene. This CDR3 contains 15 residues. Germline V CDR1 and CDR2: MNHEY, SMNVEV (reference sequence). Trimming took 0 bases from V and 4 from J, leaving 12 bases between them. The CDR3 spells CASSLSEGLSTEAFF. In DNA form, the CDR3 reads TGTGCCAGCAGTTTATCCGAGGGTTTAAGCACTGAAGCTTTCTTT.

This chain's CDR3 is CASGPSGGGDTQYF. CDR3 coding DNA: TGTGCTAGTGGCCCTAGCGGGGGGGGAGATACGCAGTATTTT. The V and J genes are TRBV12-5 and TRBJ2-3; 12 positions agree with TRBD2. Germline V gives CDR1 LGHNT, CDR2 FRNRAP. This CDR3 comprises 14 residues. Trimming removed 6 bases from V and 5 bases from J; junction bases left unmatched: 3.

The chain recombines TRBV7-9 with TRBJ1-1; D is unclear. This CDR3 has 16 residues. Deletions cut 2 bases from V and 1 base from J, with 14 bases between. Germline CDR1 and CDR2: SEHNR and FQNEAQ (reference sequence). In DNA, the CDR3 is TGTGCCAGCAGCTTACTCTCCGCCAGGCGGAACACTGAAGCTTTCTTT. Its translation is CASSLLSARRNTEAFF.

V gene TRBV10-3 combines with J gene TRBJ1-1; TRBD1 might be the D (5 bases). V was trimmed by 6 bases and J by 1 base, leaving 9 bases between them. Germline V CDR1 and CDR2: ENHRY, SYGVKD. The CDR3 totals 13 residues. CDR3 DNA: TGTGCCATCAGACAACAGGAGAACACTGAAGCTTTCTTT. Translated, it gives CAIRQQENTEAFF.

The genes are TRBV11-3 and TRBJ2-5; 7 bases match TRBD1. The J segment lost 4 bases and the V segment lost 5 bases, leaving 4 bases of the junction unmatched. Germline-derived CDR1 and CDR2 are SGHNT and YENEEA. CDR3 length: 13 amino acids. The CDR3 sequence: CASSGRTGETQYF. CDR3 DNA: TGTGCCAGCAGCGGTAGGACAGGAGAGACCCAGTACTTC.

The gene calls are TRBV5-4 and TRBJ2-5; 9 bases align to TRBD2. V shed 2 bases, J shed 4 bases, and the junction held 9 bases outside the gene matches. In germline, CDR1 is SGHNT, CDR2 YYREEE (reference sequence). CDR3 length equals 16 residues. The CDR3 reads CASSFGSGGRRETQYF. The CDR3 DNA reads as TGTGCCAGCAGCTTTGGAAGCGGGGGGCGTCGAGAGACCCAGTACTTC. Complete variable domain (other parts from reference TRBV5-4 and TRBJ2-5): ETGVTQSPTHLIKTRGQQVTLRCSSQSGHNTVSWYQQALGQGPQFIFQYYREEENGRGNFPPRFSGLQFPNYSSELNVNALELDDSALYLCASSFGSGGRRETQYFGPGTRLLVL.